The sequence of this TCR gamma chain was determined in a study of gammadelta T cells in human blood. By sample share, this clone is large. Its antigen is not identified. TCRdb used CATT to re-call clones from the RT-PCR reads. The sample holds about 490 gamma-chain clones, around 3.4% seen once. The study, taken as a whole, reports: Microbial exposure reportedly appeared to drive polyclonal expansion of innate gamma-delta T cells right after birth.

This CDR3 is built from 14 residues. CDR1 is EGSNGY, CDR2 YDSYNSKV, per germline. V was pared by 0 bases and J by 7 bases, with 5 bases of the junction left unmatched. Input material: non-Vgamma9Vdelta2 gamma-delta T cells from fetal blood. The TCR originated in a human fetus. The chain has TRGV2 and TRGJP2. CDR3 region: CATWDGPVDWIKTF. The CDR3, as DNA: TGTGCCACCTGGGACGGGCCGGTTGATTGGATCAAGACGTTT.